Below are 27 T cell receptor beta chains sequenced from a single sample in a study of blood T cells in healthy people across ages. Next came a second PCR, run for about 6 to 11 cycles, which used a sample-barcoded 5' primer along with a J-beta primer mix. TCRdb recomputed calls from the 5' RACE reads with MiXCR, one row per CDR3 protein. The sample shows hundreds of thousands of distinct CDR3 sequences, over 45% of them seen only once. The sample taken for sequencing was blood. The receptors derive from a man in his 60s in good health.

This chain connects TRBV2 to TRBJ2-5, with no clear D. V shed 8 bases and J shed 1 base, with 14 bases lying between them. Germline CDR1 SNHLY, CDR2 FYNNEI. The CDR3 sequence is 14 residues long. CDR3 sequence (DNA): TGTGCCAGCTTTGCCGGCGGCCCCCAAGAGACCCAGTACTTC. This translates into CASFAGGPQETQYF.

The chain uses TRBV27 and TRBJ2-6; TRBD1 matches at 10 bases. The germline gives CDR1 MNHEY, CDR2 SMNVEV (reference sequence). V shed 5 bases and J 2 bases; nucleotides not matched to a gene: 6. CDR3 length: 17 residues. The CDR3 coding sequence is TGTGCCAGCAGTCACTCCGGGACAGGGGCTGGGGCCAACGTCCTGACTTTC. Its translation is CASSHSGTGAGANVLTF.

The gene calls are TRBV3-1 and TRBJ2-1; D is perhaps TRBD2 (6 bases). This CDR3 is built from 14 residues. Trimming shortened V by 1 base and J by 3 bases, and 7 bases separated the two germline ends. Germline V gene data show CDR1 as LGHDT and CDR2 as YNNKEL (reference sequence). The CDR3 here is CASSQVGGYNEQFF. Written as DNA, the CDR3 is TGTGCCAGCAGCCAAGTCGGGGGCTACAATGAGCAGTTCTTC.

The chain links TRBV29-1 to TRBJ2-3; 7 bases agree with TRBD2. J gave up 2 bases and V 5 bases, and 7 bases lay outside the gene matches. CDR3 size: 14 residues. Germline V lookup: CDR1 SQVTM, CDR2 ANQGSEA. The CDR3 nucleotides read TGCAGCGTTTTCGGGAGGTTACACACAGATACGCAGTATTTT. Protein product: CSVFGRLHTDTQYF.

J is TRBJ1-1 and V is TRBV15; the D gene is possibly TRBD1 (5 bases). Trimming shortened V by 1 base and J by 5 bases, and 17 bases separated the two germline ends. Germline values: CDR1 LNHNV, CDR2 YYDKDF (reference sequence). CDR3 length: 16 amino acids. The CDR3 DNA sequence: TGTGCCACCAGCAGAGCTCGAAGCGACAGATCAACTGAAGCTTTCTTT. It codes for CATSRARSDRSTEAFF.

The sample holds a few counts of this clonotype. This rearrangement joins TRBV20-1 to TRBJ2-7, with 7 bases identical to TRBD2. The CDR3 sequence is 15 residues long. With 3 bases clipped from V and 3 bases from J, the junction kept 11 bases outside the gene matches. Germline V gives CDR1 DFQATT, CDR2 SNEGSKA (reference sequence). The CDR3 sequence: CSASAPASGIYEQYF. In DNA form, the CDR3 reads TGCAGTGCTAGCGCTCCCGCTAGCGGTATCTACGAGCAGTACTTC.

This sequence joins TRBV6-5 and TRBJ1-5; D ambiguous. The V gene's germline CDR1 is MNHEY and CDR2 SVGAGI. V dropped 2 bases and J dropped 0 bases, with 11 bases sitting between them. The CDR3 consists of 16 residues. This CDR3 reads CASSYAGLLSNQPQHF. The CDR3 DNA follows: TGTGCCAGCAGTTACGCCGGACTCCTTAGCAATCAGCCCCAGCATTTT.

The J gene is TRBJ1-5, the V gene TRBV6-1, with TRBD1 as a possible D gene (5 bases). Germline V gene lookup returns CDR1 MNHNS and CDR2 SASEGT. The CDR3 has 14 residues. V was shortened by 2 bases and J by 9 bases, with 14 bases between the two germline ends. Here the CDR3 DNA reads TGTGCCAGCAGTGAAAGGCAGGGTTCGGCGCCCCAGCATTTT. This sequence encodes CASSERQGSAPQHF.

This clonotype appeared a single time. The genes are TRBV6-1 and TRBJ2-1, with 10 bases identical to TRBD2. Germline CDR1 MNHNS, CDR2 SASEGT. The junction had 8 bases not matched to a gene; V was cut back by 6 bases and J by 6 bases. The CDR3 is 15 amino acids. The CDR3 spells CASSHLAGEGNEQFF. CDR3 sequence (DNA): TGTGCCAGCAGCCATCTAGCGGGAGAGGGCAATGAGCAGTTCTTC.

This chain links TRBV2 with TRBJ2-7; 7 bases are a match to TRBD2. The V gene end was trimmed by 1 base and the J gene end by 0 bases; junction bases not matched to a gene: 3. Germline V CDR1 and CDR2: SNHLY, FYNNEI. CDR3 length: 15 amino acids. CDR3 residues: CASSEVAGVSYEQYF. CDR3 in DNA: TGTGCCAGCAGTGAAGTCGCGGGGGTCTCCTACGAGCAGTACTTC. Full variable domain (remainder filled in from reference TRBV2 and TRBJ2-7): EPEVTQTPSHQVTQMGQEVILRCVPISNHLYFYWYRQILGQKVEFLVSFYNNEISEKSEIFDDQFSVERPDGSNFTLKIRSTKLEDSAMYFCASSEVAGVSYEQYFGPGTRLTVT.

As to this clonotype: One base away lies a much larger clone, so this may be a sequencing read error. The J gene is TRBJ2-1, the V gene TRBV7-3, with no clear D. The germline CDR1 and CDR2 sequences are SGHTA and FQGTGA. There are 12 residues in the CDR3. The chain's CDR3 is CASSGRTGEQLF. DNA for the CDR3: TGTGCCAGCAGCGGAAGGACCGGCGAGCAGCTCTTC.

The V and J genes are TRBV28 and TRBJ1-2; TRBD1 aligns across 7 bases. The V gene end was trimmed by 8 bases and the J gene end by 6 bases; junction bases not matched to a gene: 15. This CDR3 is built from 15 residues. The germline CDR1 and CDR2 sequences are MDHEN and SYDVKM. The CDR3 loop reads CASGLTPTGINGYTF. The CDR3 DNA reads TGTGCCAGCGGTCTTACCCCGACAGGGATAAATGGCTACACCTTC.

The chain links TRBV7-9 to TRBJ2-1, with D maybe TRBD2 (7 bases). The CDR3 extends over 15 amino acids. Germline loops: CDR1 SEHNR, CDR2 FQNEAQ (reference sequence). Trimming took 0 bases from V and 11 from J, leaving 17 bases between them. This CDR3 reads CASSLADRGALKQFF. The CDR3 nucleotides read TGTGCCAGCAGCTTAGCGGATCGGGGGGCCCTAAAGCAGTTCTTC.

The chain has TRBV7-2 and TRBJ1-2; maybe TRBD1 (6 bases). The germline gives CDR1 SGHTA, CDR2 FQGNSA. The V gene lost 0 bases and the J gene lost 11 bases, with 19 bases spanning the gap. This CDR3 spans 15 amino acids. Here the CDR3 reads CASSLAADAGGGYTF. CDR3 nucleotides: TGTGCCAGCAGCTTAGCGGCCGACGCGGGAGGGGGGTACACCTTC. Combining the CDR3 with reference TRBV7-2 and TRBJ1-2 gives the whole variable domain GAGVSQSPSNKVTEKGKDVELRCDPISGHTALYWYRQSLGQGLEFLIYFQGNSAPDKSGLPSDRFSAERTGGSVSTLTIQRTQQEDSAVYLCASSLAADAGGGYTFGSGTRLTVV.

The count of this clonotype is one. A much larger clone lies one base from this, so it may be a read error. The CDR3 protein is CASSPNSGKRNYGYTF. The DNA for the CDR3 is TGTGCCAGCAGCCCCAATTCGGGCAAGAGGAACTATGGCTACACCTTC. V is TRBV11-2 and J is TRBJ1-2; D is ambiguous. The CDR3 runs to 16 residues. Trimming left V 5 bases short and J 2 bases short, with 18 bases between. Germline V lookup: CDR1 SGHAT, CDR2 FQNNGV. The variable domain in full, with the rest retrieved from reference TRBV11-2 and TRBJ1-2, is EAGVAQSPRYKIIEKRQSVAFWCNPISGHATLYWYQQILGQGPKLLIQFQNNGVVDDSQLPKDRFSAERLKGVDSTLKIQPAKLEDSAVYLCASSPNSGKRNYGYTFGSGTRLTVV.

This clonotype was detected a few times. The chain uses TRBV7-2 and TRBJ1-1, with a tentative D call TRBD1 (6 bases). The CDR3 is made up of 17 amino acids. Germline CDR1 SGHTA, CDR2 FQGNSA. The V end was cut by 5 bases, the J end by 0 bases, with 19 bases between. The CDR3 region has the DNA TGTGCCAGCAGCGTGACCTGGGACATAGGTATGAACACTGAAGCTTTCTTT. It is translated as CASSVTWDIGMNTEAFF.

This chain links TRBV11-2 with TRBJ2-1, with D possibly TRBD2 on 5 matching bases. The length of the CDR3 is 14 residues. V was pared by 5 bases and J by 10 bases, with 18 bases between. Germline CDR1 reads SGHAT; CDR2 reads FQNNGV. CDR3 coding DNA: TGTGCCAGCAGCCGGGGATTAGGATTGAGGGAGCAGTTCTTC. Its protein product is CASSRGLGLREQFF. Full variable domain (rest looked up from reference TRBV11-2 and TRBJ2-1): EAGVAQSPRYKIIEKRQSVAFWCNPISGHATLYWYQQILGQGPKLLIQFQNNGVVDDSQLPKDRFSAERLKGVDSTLKIQPAKLEDSAVYLCASSRGLGLREQFFGPGTRLTVL.

The chain joins TRBV6-1 to TRBJ2-5, with 8 bases fitting TRBD1. Germline CDR1 is MNHNS and CDR2 is SASEGT. With 7 bases clipped from V and 3 bases from J, the junction kept 4 bases outside the gene matches. CDR3 length: 13 residues. The DNA of the CDR3 is TGTGCCAGCATAGACAGGGGAGAAGAGACCCAGTACTTC. Amino acid sequence: CASIDRGEETQYF.

This chain connects TRBV18 to TRBJ1-2; 7 bases are a match to TRBD1. Germline V lookup: CDR1 KGHSH, CDR2 LQKENI. This CDR3 is built from 15 residues. Trimming took 4 bases from V and 4 from J; bases not matched to a gene: 9. The CDR3 loop reads CASSLRTGLSYGYTF. CDR3 DNA: TGTGCCAGCTCACTTCGGACAGGCCTCTCCTATGGCTACACCTTC.

The rearrangement links TRBV11-2 to TRBJ2-6; 8 nucleotides agree with TRBD1. Per the germline V gene, CDR1 is SGHAT and CDR2 is FQNNGV. The V and J ends lost 5 bases and 0 bases, in that order; junction bases with no gene match: 6. This CDR3 contains 17 residues. CDR3 sequence reads: CASSPGQARSGANVLTF. CDR3 DNA sequence: TGTGCCAGCAGCCCGGGACAGGCTCGCTCTGGGGCCAACGTCCTGACTTTC. The whole variable domain, remainder taken from reference TRBV11-2 and TRBJ2-6, is EAGVAQSPRYKIIEKRQSVAFWCNPISGHATLYWYQQILGQGPKLLIQFQNNGVVDDSQLPKDRFSAERLKGVDSTLKIQPAKLEDSAVYLCASSPGQARSGANVLTFGAGSRLTVL.

The genes are TRBV5-4 and TRBJ1-2, with D possibly matching TRBD1 (5 bases). Germline CDR1 and CDR2: SGHNT and YYREEE (reference sequence). The CDR3 length is 14 residues. Trimming took 3 bases from V and 7 from J, leaving 16 bases between them. CDR3 nucleotides: TGTGCCAGCAGCTCACAGGTTCCGTTAAGTGGCTACACCTTC. Encoded protein: CASSSQVPLSGYTF. The full variable domain, rest sourced from reference TRBV5-4 and TRBJ1-2, is ETGVTQSPTHLIKTRGQQVTLRCSSQSGHNTVSWYQQALGQGPQFIFQYYREEENGRGNFPPRFSGLQFPNYSSELNVNALELDDSALYLCASSSQVPLSGYTFGSGTRLTVV.

Only a few counts were recorded for this clonotype. The chain employs TRBV27 and TRBJ2-5, with D perhaps TRBD2 (5 bases). The CDR3 runs to 14 residues. The V end lost 5 bases, the J end lost 1 base, and 11 bases lay between the germline ends. Germline CDR1 and CDR2: MNHEY and SMNVEV (reference sequence). CDR3 DNA sequence: TGTGCCAGCAGTGCAGGACTCCTCCAAGAGACCCAGTACTTC. The encoded protein is CASSAGLLQETQYF.

Only a few counts were recorded for this clonotype. The chain joins TRBV7-6 to TRBJ2-5, with D tentatively TRBD2 (6 bases). The DNA end lines up better with TRBJ2-7; the J call may be wrong. Looked up from germline, CDR1 is SGHVS and CDR2 is FNYEAQ. This CDR3 comprises 15 residues. The CDR3 sequence is CASSLGGASSYEQYF. The CDR3 nucleotides are TGTGCCAGCAGCTTGGGCGGGGCCAGCTCCTACGAGCAGTACTTC.

This sequence joins TRBV24-1 and TRBJ2-5; 15 bases are a match to TRBD2. After removal of 10 bases from V and 11 bases from J, the junction contained 13 bases not matched to a gene. Germline V lookup: CDR1 KGHDR, CDR2 SFDVKD. This CDR3 has 15 amino acids. The CDR3 spells CATGTGLAGGDEQYF. The DNA for the CDR3 is TGTGCCACAGGTACCGGACTAGCGGGAGGGGATGAGCAGTACTTC.

The genes are TRBV20-1 and TRBJ2-6; D perhaps matches TRBD1 (6 bases). CDR1 is DFQATT and CDR2 is SNEGSKA in the germline V gene (reference sequence). The CDR3 spans 15 residues. V was pared by 8 bases and J by 0 bases, with 14 bases between. The CDR3 coding sequence is TGCAGTACTACGGACAGCCGCTCTGGGGCCAACGTCCTGACTTTC. Amino acid sequence: CSTTDSRSGANVLTF.

As to this clonotype: Relative to the germline gene, one junction end is altered; a read error may explain this. As DNA, the CDR3 is TGTGCCAGCAGCCAAGGACTAGCGGAAAGCTACAAGCAGTACTTC. It codes for CASSQGLAESYKQYF. The chain recombines TRBV4-2 with TRBJ2-7; TRBD2 aligns across 9 bases. This CDR3 is built from 15 residues. Germline V gives CDR1 LGHNA, CDR2 YNFKEQ.

As DNA, the CDR3 is TGTGCCAGCAGTGGGAGTTCGGCAGGTAATGAGCAGTTCTTC. It specifies CASSGSSAGNEQFF. The chain links TRBV27 to TRBJ2-1; a weak D match, TRBD2 (5 bases). The CDR3 extends over 14 amino acids. Germline V gives CDR1 MNHEY, CDR2 SMNVEV (reference sequence). Trimming took off 5 bases at V and 7 bases at J, with 15 bases between the two ends.